The 20 T cell receptor beta chains presented below share a single source sample, sequenced in a study of blood T cell repertoires in COVID-19. TCRdb's table, derived via immunoSEQ multiplex PCR, lists solely in-frame clones and lacks some. The repertoire holds approximately 300,000 clones, with 65% to 85% as singletons. Material: peripheral blood. The source of these receptors is a woman between 45 and 60 years old with acute or convalescent COVID-19.

The genes are TRBV7-9 and TRBJ1-2, with 7 bases identical to TRBD1. Germline values: CDR1 SEHNR, CDR2 FQNEAQ (reference sequence). The CDR3 consists of 16 residues. J gave up 4 bases and V 5 bases, and 13 bases lay outside the gene matches. The CDR3 loop reads CASSPQGGVWGYGYTF. The CDR3 DNA is TGTGCCAGCAGCCCCCAGGGGGGAGTTTGGGGCTATGGCTACACCTTC. Full variable domain (rest looked up from reference TRBV7-9 and TRBJ1-2): DTGVSQNPRHKITKRGQNVTFRCDPISEHNRLYWYRQTLGQGPEFLTYFQNEAQLEKSRLLSDRFSAERPKGSFSTLEIQRTEQGDSAMYLCASSPQGGVWGYGYTFGSGTRLTVV.

The chain joins TRBV24-1 to TRBJ1-3; D gene uncertain. V lost 2 bases and J lost 4, with 11 bases in between. The CDR3 is made up of 15 amino acids. Germline V gives CDR1 KGHDR, CDR2 SFDVKD. The chain's CDR3 is CATSDSRSAGNTIYF. DNA for the CDR3: TGTGCCACCAGTGATTCCCGGTCCGCCGGAAACACCATATATTTT.

J is TRBJ2-3 and V is TRBV5-4; 9 positions agree with TRBD1. V shed 3 bases, J shed 4 bases, and the junction held 9 bases outside the gene matches. The CDR3 contains 16 residues. Germline lookup yields CDR1 SGHNT and CDR2 YYREEE (reference sequence). The CDR3 DNA reads TGTGCCAGCAGCTCAACATCCGGGACAGGGTCAGATACGCAGTATTTT. Its translation: CASSSTSGTGSDTQYF.

The sample holds a few counts of this clone. The CDR3 coding sequence is TGTGCCAGCTCACCGGGACAGATGAACACCATATATTTT. Residues: CASSPGQMNTIYF. J is TRBJ1-3 and V is TRBV18, with 7 bases matching TRBD1. The CDR3 consists of 13 residues. J lost 7 bases, V lost 3 bases, and 3 bases had no gene match. Germline CDR1 reads KGHSH; CDR2 reads LQKENI.

The V and J genes are TRBV5-8 and TRBJ1-2; 9 bases map to TRBD1. The CDR3 runs 14 residues. Germline V gives CDR1 SGHTS, CDR2 YDEGEE. V was clipped by 3 bases and J by 7 bases; unmatched bases: 7. DNA of the CDR3: TGTGCCAGCAGCTGGACCGGGACAGGGATTGGCTACACCTTC. Its protein product is CASSWTGTGIGYTF.

The CDR3 nucleotides read TGCGCCAGCAGCCAAGTTCGGGACAGGTTCAAGAATGAGCAGTTCTTC. It encodes CASSQVRDRFKNEQFF. This chain joins TRBV4-1 and TRBJ2-1; TRBD1 matches at 8 bases. Germline values: CDR1 MGHRA, CDR2 YSYEKL. This CDR3 contains 16 residues. The junction had 9 bases not matched to a gene; V was cut back by 1 base and J by 7 bases.

This clone was seen once. The rearrangement joins TRBV9 to TRBJ2-2; TRBD1 might be the D (6 bases). V was trimmed by 3 bases and J by 3 bases, leaving 9 bases between them. The CDR3 length is 14 residues. CDR1 is SGDLS, CDR2 YYNGEE, per germline. The CDR3 coding sequence is TGTGCCAGCAGCGCGGACAGATACACCGGGGAGCTGTTTTTT. Translated, it gives CASSADRYTGELFF. Full variable domain (outside the CDR3, taken from reference TRBV9 and TRBJ2-2): DSGVTQTPKHLITATGQRVTLRCSPRSGDLSVYWYQQSLDQGLQFLIQYYNGEERAKGNILERFSAQQFPDLHSELNLSSLELGDSALYFCASSADRYTGELFFGEGSRLTVL.

The CDR3 sequence: CASSLGGPGQSGELFF. The CDR3 nucleotides read TGTGCCAGCAGCTTAGGTGGCCCAGGACAGTCCGGGGAGCTGTTTTTT. The J gene is TRBJ2-2, the V gene TRBV7-9, with D maybe TRBD1 (6 bases). Trimming pared 1 base from V and 6 bases from J, leaving 15 bases between. Germline V CDR1 and CDR2: SEHNR, FQNEAQ (reference sequence). The length of the CDR3 is 16 residues.

The chain is built from TRBV5-4 and TRBJ1-3, with D unresolved. CDR3 length equals 15 residues. Trimming pared 4 bases from V and 0 bases from J, leaving 11 bases between. Germline V CDR1 and CDR2: SGHNT, YYREEE (reference sequence). The CDR3 protein is CASSTTRSSGNTIYF. The CDR3 DNA sequence: TGTGCCAGCAGCACGACACGTAGCTCTGGAAACACCATATATTTT.

This clone was seen just once. The chain uses TRBV5-5 and TRBJ1-1; tentatively, D is TRBD1 (5 bases). V was trimmed by 1 base and J by 1 base, leaving 11 bases between them. This CDR3 contains 15 residues. The germline gives CDR1 SGHKS, CDR2 YYEKEE (reference sequence). CDR3 amino acids: CASSLSSDTNTEAFF. The CDR3 DNA follows: TGTGCCAGCAGCTTGAGTTCGGACACGAACACTGAAGCTTTCTTT.

The gene calls are TRBV5-1 and TRBJ2-4, with TRBD2 matching 12 bases. Germline V gene lookup returns CDR1 SGHRS and CDR2 YFSETQ. CDR3 size: 14 residues. V dropped 5 bases and J dropped 6; count of bases not matched to a gene: 3. CDR3 in DNA: TGCGCCAGCAGGACTAGCGGGGGATTAAACATTCAGTACTTC. The encoded protein is CASRTSGGLNIQYF.

The V gene is TRBV3-1 (or the pseudogene TRBV3-2), the J gene TRBJ2-2; D is unclear. This CDR3 has 12 amino acids. V shed 1 base and J shed 8 bases, with 5 bases lying between them. CDR1 is LGHDT and CDR2 is YNNKEL in the germline V gene (reference sequence). Here the CDR3 reads CASSQAQGELFF. DNA for the CDR3: TGTGCCAGCAGCCAAGCTCAGGGGGAGCTGTTTTTT.

V gene TRBV5-1 combines with J gene TRBJ2-3, with 8 bases identical to TRBD1. V lost 3 bases and J lost 5; bases outside the gene matches: 14. In germline, CDR1 is SGHRS, CDR2 YFSETQ. The CDR3 length is 17 residues. The CDR3 DNA reads TGCGCCAGCAGCTACCTGATGGGACAGGCTGGGGGAGATACGCAGTATTTT. It codes for CASSYLMGQAGGDTQYF.

The CDR3 sequence: CASSPEGTGELFF. In DNA form, the CDR3 reads TGTGCCAGCAGCCCGGAGGGTACCGGGGAGCTGTTTTTT. The chain employs TRBV7-9 and TRBJ2-2, with D perhaps TRBD2 (6 bases). CDR3 size: 13 residues. V lost 5 bases and J lost 5, with 9 bases in between. Germline CDR1 is SEHNR and CDR2 is FQNEAQ (reference sequence).

The chain joins TRBV6-1 to TRBJ2-1; 8 bases are shared with TRBD1. This CDR3 region has 15 residues. CDR1 and CDR2 (germline): MNHNS, SASEGT. J lost 3 bases, V lost 2 bases, and 3 bases had no gene match. The CDR3 here is CASSEQGAYYNEQFF. CDR3 sequence (DNA): TGTGCCAGCAGTGAACAGGGGGCGTACTACAATGAGCAGTTCTTC.

The chain combines TRBV24-1 with TRBJ1-5; D gene unclear. This CDR3 region has 12 residues. Trimming pared 3 bases from V and 5 bases from J, leaving 4 bases between. The V gene's germline CDR1 is KGHDR and CDR2 SFDVKD. CDR3 sequence (DNA): TGTGCCACCAGTGATACTTATCAGCCCCAGCATTTT. Its protein is CATSDTYQPQHF.

This clone turned up a few times. The genes are TRBV5-6 and TRBJ2-5, with no clear D. Germline V gives CDR1 SGHDT, CDR2 YYEEEE. V lost 1 base to trimming and J lost 3 bases, with 10 bases between them. CDR3 length: 14 amino acids. The DNA of the CDR3 is TGTGCCAGCAGCTTGTACGGCGGAGAAGAGACCCAGTACTTC. It encodes CASSLYGGEETQYF. The variable domain in full, completed from reference TRBV5-6 and TRBJ2-5, reads DAGVTQSPTHLIKTRGQQVTLRCSPKSGHDTVSWYQQALGQGPQFIFQYYEEEERQRGNFPDRFSGHQFPNYSSELNVNALLLGDSALYLCASSLYGGEETQYFGPGTRLLVL.

This sequence joins TRBV4-3 and TRBJ1-1, with 8 positions matching TRBD1. CDR3 size: 16 residues. The V gene's germline CDR1 is LGHNA and CDR2 YSLEER. V was clipped by 0 bases and J by 3 bases; unmatched bases: 6. CDR3 region: CASSQEIGTGYTEAFF. The CDR3 DNA reads as TGCGCCAGCAGCCAAGAAATAGGGACAGGATACACTGAAGCTTTCTTT.

The chain carries TRBV7-2 and TRBJ2-3, with 9 bases aligning to TRBD2. Germline V lookup: CDR1 SGHTA, CDR2 FQGNSA. This CDR3 is built from 16 residues. V was pared by 3 bases and J by 1 base, with 5 bases of the junction left unmatched. Written as DNA, the CDR3 is TGTGCCAGCAGCTTGGGACTAGCACGCGGCACAGATACGCAGTATTTT. This gives the protein CASSLGLARGTDTQYF.

V is TRBV28 and J is TRBJ2-5, with TRBD1 identical over 9 bases. The V segment lost 6 bases and the J segment 5 bases; nucleotides outside the gene matches: 10. The CDR3 loop spans 15 amino acids. Looked up from germline, CDR1 is MDHEN and CDR2 is SYDVKM. The CDR3 DNA sequence: TGTGCCAGCAGACTTCCCGGGACAGGGAGCGAGACCCAGTACTTC. Protein product: CASRLPGTGSETQYF.